The 13 T cell receptor beta chains reported below all come from one sample, sequenced in a study of T cell changes during pregnancy in multiple sclerosis. The repertoire was sequenced with immunoSEQ multiplex PCR; TCRdb's copy has only in-frame clones and lacks some. Among over 90,000 clones listed, 92% were seen once. This specimen was peripheral blood, taken after pregnancy. These receptors were taken from a female donor with multiple sclerosis, enrolled in a pregnancy study.

The genes are TRBV27 and TRBJ1-2, with D maybe TRBD1 (5 bases). Germline lookup yields CDR1 MNHEY and CDR2 SMNVEV (reference sequence). With 8 bases removed from V and 2 bases from J, the gap between germline ends came to 12 bases. CDR3 length: 13 residues. The CDR3 sequence is CASGIAGNYGYTF. The CDR3 bases are TGTGCCAGCGGGATTGCAGGGAACTATGGCTACACCTTC.

The chain links TRBV10-3 to TRBJ2-5; tentatively, D is TRBD2 (5 bases). Trimming cost V 11 bases and J 5 bases, with 18 bases left between them. The V gene's germline CDR1 is ENHRY and CDR2 SYGVKD. This CDR3 is built from 13 residues. CDR3 DNA sequence: TGTGCCTCGGCACGGGGATTTCAGGAGACCCAGTACTTC. Amino acid sequence: CASARGFQETQYF.

The chain couples TRBV6-4 to TRBJ1-1; 12 bases map to TRBD1. The germline V gene has CDR1 MRHNA and CDR2 SNTAGT. Germline trimming cut 8 bases from V and 4 bases from J; bases unmatched to any gene: 2. This CDR3 spans 13 amino acids. This CDR3 reads CASRGQGATEAFF. The DNA for the CDR3 is TGTGCCAGCCGGGGACAGGGGGCCACTGAAGCTTTCTTT.

V gene TRBV19 combines with J gene TRBJ2-2; D perhaps matches TRBD1 (6 bases). Germline CDR1 and CDR2: LNHDA and SQIVND (reference sequence). Trimming took off 7 bases at V and 1 base at J, with 16 bases between the two ends. The CDR3 spans 16 residues. CDR3 coding DNA: TGTGCCAGTACCACGTGGGACACTATGAACACCGGGGAGCTGTTTTTT. It is translated as CASTTWDTMNTGELFF.

The V gene is TRBV4-1, the J gene TRBJ2-5; possibly TRBD2 for D (5 bases). The CDR3 extends over 15 amino acids. The germline V gene has CDR1 MGHRA and CDR2 YSYEKL. The V end lost 2 bases, the J end lost 5 bases, and 15 bases lay between the germline ends. In DNA, the CDR3 is TGCGCCAGCAGCCAAACCCCTACCGGGATGGAGACCCAGTACTTC. It is translated as CASSQTPTGMETQYF.

The chain joins TRBV19 to TRBJ1-1; 8 bases match TRBD1. CDR3 length: 13 amino acids. Germline trimming cut 6 bases from V and 11 bases from J; bases unmatched to any gene: 11. CDR1 is LNHDA and CDR2 is SQIVND in the germline V gene (reference sequence). The CDR3 DNA follows: TGTGCCAGTAGAGGCAGGTCCCACAGGGGGGCTTTCTTT. Translated, it gives CASRGRSHRGAFF. The entire variable domain, with the rest obtained from reference TRBV19 and TRBJ1-1, is as follows: DGGITQSPKYLFRKEGQNVTLSCEQNLNHDAMYWYRQDPGQGLRLIYYSQIVNDFQKGDIAEGYSVSREKKESFPLTVTSAQKNPTAFYLCASRGRSHRGAFFGQGTRLTVV.

This clone was seen once. The CDR3 protein is CASSREGASGNIQYF. The CDR3 DNA sequence: TGTGCCAGCAGCCGGGAGGGGGCGTCGGGAAACATTCAGTACTTC. The chain uses TRBV5-4 and TRBJ2-4, with a weak D call TRBD2 (8 bases). This CDR3 has 15 residues. Trimming took 4 bases from V and 6 from J, leaving 17 bases between them. Germline CDR1 SGHNT, CDR2 YYREEE (reference sequence).

The rearrangement joins TRBV27 to TRBJ1-2; a possible D gene is TRBD1 (6 bases). The CDR3 is 12 amino acids. The germline CDR1 and CDR2 sequences are MNHEY and SMNVEV (reference sequence). Trimming stripped 6 bases from V and 4 bases from J, with 9 bases between. Here the CDR3 DNA reads TGTGCCAGCAGACAGGGCCTCTATGGCTACACCTTC. This encodes CASRQGLYGYTF.

This chain links TRBV5-1 with TRBJ2-5, with a possible D match to TRBD2 (6 bases). Between the trimmed V and J ends, which lost 0 bases and 0 bases, there was a span of 15 bases. The CDR3 spans 17 residues. Germline V gene data show CDR1 as SGHRS and CDR2 as YFSETQ. CDR3 loop: CASSLALAVGYQETQYF. In DNA form, the CDR3 reads TGCGCCAGCAGCTTGGCGTTAGCGGTAGGGTACCAAGAGACCCAGTACTTC.

In DNA, the CDR3 is TGCGCCGCAGGTGACAGCTATGGCTACACCTTC. Translated, it gives CAAGDSYGYTF. The chain uses TRBV4-3 and TRBJ1-2, with a weak D call TRBD1 (5 bases). The CDR3 spans 11 residues. CDR1 and CDR2 (germline): LGHNA, YSLEER. Trimming shortened V by 11 bases and J by 4 bases, and 11 bases separated the two germline ends.

The V call is TRBV19, the J call TRBJ1-2; 8 bases fit TRBD1. The length of the CDR3 is 13 residues. J gave up 8 bases and V 3 bases, and 5 bases lay outside the gene matches. In germline, CDR1 is LNHDA, CDR2 SQIVND (reference sequence). CDR3 coding DNA: TGTGCCAGTAGTATTGGACAGGGCTGGGGCTACACCTTC. Translating gives CASSIGQGWGYTF.

The CDR3 loop reads CASSYSTGLVAFF. Here the CDR3 DNA reads TGTGCCAGCAGTTACTCGACAGGGCTTGTAGCTTTCTTT. The chain uses TRBV6-5 and TRBJ1-1; 7 bases align to TRBD1. Germline CDR1 and CDR2: MNHEY and SVGAGI. J gave up 10 bases and V 0 bases, and 5 bases lay outside the gene matches. The CDR3 is 13 amino acids.

The V and J genes are TRBV4-2 and TRBJ1-1, with TRBD1 as a possible D gene (6 bases). The CDR3 loop spans 13 amino acids. Germline assignment: CDR1 LGHNA and CDR2 YNFKEQ. V lost 3 bases to trimming and J lost 6 bases, with 11 bases between them. CDR3 sequence: CASSHAGTPEAFF. The CDR3 DNA follows: TGTGCCAGCAGCCACGCCGGGACACCTGAAGCTTTCTTT.